What follows are 2 T cell receptor beta chains derived from one specimen sequenced in a study of CD8+ T cells in alopecia areata. RNA extraction was followed by reverse transcription into cDNA, which acted as the sequencing template. This table comes from immunoSEQ multiplex PCR, and its TCRdb copy is limited to in-frame clones, with some not included. The sample carries about 180,000 clones, around 60% recorded once. Sequenced material: CD4+ T cells sorted from blood, taken at week 0. These receptors were obtained from a human donor with alopecia areata.

The chain links TRBV12-2 to TRBJ2-7; the table names TRBD1, a call not compared with the DNA. TRBV12-2 is a pseudogene segment. The length of the CDR3 is 15 residues. This CDR3 is CASRQLVQGGHEQYF. CDR3 nucleotide sequence: TGTGCAAGTCGCCAACTCGTCCAGGGGGGCCACGAGCAGTACTTC.

The chain couples TRBV7-8 to TRBJ2-1; D not certain. The germline V gene encodes CDR1 SGHVS and CDR2 FQNEAQ. V lost 1 base and J 12 bases, leaving 13 bases between the germline ends. This CDR3 spans 13 amino acids. In DNA, the CDR3 is TGTGCCAGCAGCTTAGGTGGCGAAACCTCGCAGTTCTTC. Protein product: CASSLGGETSQFF.